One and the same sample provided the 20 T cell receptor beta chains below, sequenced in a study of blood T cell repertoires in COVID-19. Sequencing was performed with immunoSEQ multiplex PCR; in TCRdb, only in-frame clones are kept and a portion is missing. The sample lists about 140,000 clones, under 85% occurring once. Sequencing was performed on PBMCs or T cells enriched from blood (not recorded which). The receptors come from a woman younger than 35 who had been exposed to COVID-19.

CDR3 coding DNA: TGTGCCAGCAGCCTCCGGGACAGGGCAGAGACCCAGTACTTC. The encoded protein is CASSLRDRAETQYF. The rearrangement uses TRBV27 and TRBJ2-5; 9 bases align to TRBD1. Germline-derived CDR1 and CDR2 are MNHEY and SMNVEV (reference sequence). With 6 bases clipped from V and 4 bases from J, the junction kept 6 bases outside the gene matches. The CDR3 contains 14 residues.

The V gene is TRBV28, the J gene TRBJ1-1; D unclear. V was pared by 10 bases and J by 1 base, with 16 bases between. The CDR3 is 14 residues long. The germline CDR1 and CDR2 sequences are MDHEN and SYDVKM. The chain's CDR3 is CATKREGRNTEAFF. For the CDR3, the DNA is TGTGCCACCAAGAGGGAAGGCAGGAACACTGAAGCTTTCTTT. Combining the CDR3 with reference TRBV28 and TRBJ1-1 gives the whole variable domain DVKVTQSSRYLVKRTGEKVFLECVQDMDHENMFWYRQDPGLGLRLIYFSYDVKMKEKGDIPEGYSVSREKKERFSLILESASTNQTSMYLCATKREGRNTEAFFGQGTRLTVV.

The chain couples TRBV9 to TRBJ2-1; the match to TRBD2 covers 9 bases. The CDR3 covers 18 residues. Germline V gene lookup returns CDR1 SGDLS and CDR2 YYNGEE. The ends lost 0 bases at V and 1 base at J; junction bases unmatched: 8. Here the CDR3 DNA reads TGTGCCAGCAGCGTAGCTACCAGCGGGAGGTTGTCCTACAATGAGCAGTTCTTC. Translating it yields CASSVATSGRLSYNEQFF.

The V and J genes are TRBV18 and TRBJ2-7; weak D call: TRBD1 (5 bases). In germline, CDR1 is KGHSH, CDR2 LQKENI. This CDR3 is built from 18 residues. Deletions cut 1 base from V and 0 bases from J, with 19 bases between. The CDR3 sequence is CASSPRSGYIFRSYEQYF. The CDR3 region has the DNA TGTGCCAGCTCACCACGTTCAGGGTACATCTTCCGCTCCTACGAGCAGTACTTC.

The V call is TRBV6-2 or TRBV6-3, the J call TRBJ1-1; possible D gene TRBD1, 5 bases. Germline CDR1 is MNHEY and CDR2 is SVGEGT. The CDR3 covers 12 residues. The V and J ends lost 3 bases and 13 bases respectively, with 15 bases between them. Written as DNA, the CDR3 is TGTGCCAGCAGTTATCAGGGAAAGCGGGGTTTCTTT. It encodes CASSYQGKRGFF.

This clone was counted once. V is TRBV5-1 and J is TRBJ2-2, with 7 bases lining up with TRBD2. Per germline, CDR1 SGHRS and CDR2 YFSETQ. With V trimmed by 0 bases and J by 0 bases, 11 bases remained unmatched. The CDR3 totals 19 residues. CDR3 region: CASSLVVGSGRTNTGELFF. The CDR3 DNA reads TGCGCCAGCAGCTTGGTAGTTGGTAGCGGGCGAACGAACACCGGGGAGCTGTTTTTT.

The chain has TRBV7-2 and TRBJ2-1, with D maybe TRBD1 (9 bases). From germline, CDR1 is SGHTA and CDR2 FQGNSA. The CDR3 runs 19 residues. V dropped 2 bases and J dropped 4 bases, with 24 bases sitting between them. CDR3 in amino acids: CASSLRGQGFSGTYNEQFF. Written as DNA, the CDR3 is TGTGCCAGCAGCTTACGCGGACAGGGGTTTAGCGGGACATACAATGAGCAGTTCTTC. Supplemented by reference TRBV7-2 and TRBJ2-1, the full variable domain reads GAGVSQSPSNKVTEKGKDVELRCDPISGHTALYWYRQSLGQGLEFLIYFQGNSAPDKSGLPSDRFSAERTGGSVSTLTIQRTQQEDSAVYLCASSLRGQGFSGTYNEQFFGPGTRLTVL.

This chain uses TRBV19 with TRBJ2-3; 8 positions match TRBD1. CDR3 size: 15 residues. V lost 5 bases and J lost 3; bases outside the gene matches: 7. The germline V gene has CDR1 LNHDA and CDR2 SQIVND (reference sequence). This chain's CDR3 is CASSQDRVGTDTQYF. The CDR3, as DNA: TGTGCCAGTAGTCAGGACAGGGTGGGTACAGATACGCAGTATTTT.

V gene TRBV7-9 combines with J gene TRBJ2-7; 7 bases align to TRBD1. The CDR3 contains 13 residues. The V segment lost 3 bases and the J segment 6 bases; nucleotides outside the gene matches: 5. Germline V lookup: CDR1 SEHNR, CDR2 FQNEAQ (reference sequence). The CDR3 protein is CASSFTGTAEQYF. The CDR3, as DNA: TGTGCCAGCAGCTTTACCGGGACAGCCGAGCAGTACTTC.

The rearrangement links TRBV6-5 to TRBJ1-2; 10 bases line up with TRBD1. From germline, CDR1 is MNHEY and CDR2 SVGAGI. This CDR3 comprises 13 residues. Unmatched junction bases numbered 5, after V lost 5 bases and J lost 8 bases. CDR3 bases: TGTGCCAGCAGTCAGGGACAGGGGATCGGCTACACCTTC. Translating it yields CASSQGQGIGYTF.

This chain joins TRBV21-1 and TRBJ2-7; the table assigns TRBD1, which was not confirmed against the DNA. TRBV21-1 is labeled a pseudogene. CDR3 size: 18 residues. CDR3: CASIVTSWGQLLSYEQYF. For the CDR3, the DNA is TGTGCCAGCATTGTAACCTCATGGGGACAGCTTCTCTCCTACGAGCAGTACTTC.

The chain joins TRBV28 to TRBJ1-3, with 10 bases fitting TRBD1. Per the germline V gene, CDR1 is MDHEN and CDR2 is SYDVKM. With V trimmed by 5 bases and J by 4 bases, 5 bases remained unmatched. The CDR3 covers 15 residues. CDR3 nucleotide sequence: TGTGCCAGCAGTCCGGACAGGGGGACCGGAAACACCATATATTTT. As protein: CASSPDRGTGNTIYF.

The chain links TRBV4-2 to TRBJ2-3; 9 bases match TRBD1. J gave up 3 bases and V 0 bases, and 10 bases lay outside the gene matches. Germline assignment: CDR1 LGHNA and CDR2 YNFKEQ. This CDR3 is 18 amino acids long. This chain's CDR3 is CASSQDFGRGQGTDTQYF. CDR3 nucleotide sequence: TGTGCCAGCAGCCAAGATTTCGGGCGAGGACAGGGGACAGATACGCAGTATTTT.

CDR3 sequence reads: CAATPDSFIETQYF. CDR3 nucleotide sequence: TGTGCCGCGACTCCGGACAGCTTTATTGAGACCCAGTACTTC. The chain couples TRBV28 to TRBJ2-5, with D possibly matching TRBD1 (6 bases). The V gene lost 11 bases and the J gene lost 5 bases, with 21 bases spanning the gap. The CDR3 loop spans 14 amino acids. Germline V lookup: CDR1 MDHEN, CDR2 SYDVKM.

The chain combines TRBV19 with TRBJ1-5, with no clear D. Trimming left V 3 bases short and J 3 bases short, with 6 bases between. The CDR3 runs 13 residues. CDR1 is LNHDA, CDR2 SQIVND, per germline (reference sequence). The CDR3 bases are TGTGCCAGTAGTATCCAGTACAATCAGCCCCAGCATTTT. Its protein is CASSIQYNQPQHF.

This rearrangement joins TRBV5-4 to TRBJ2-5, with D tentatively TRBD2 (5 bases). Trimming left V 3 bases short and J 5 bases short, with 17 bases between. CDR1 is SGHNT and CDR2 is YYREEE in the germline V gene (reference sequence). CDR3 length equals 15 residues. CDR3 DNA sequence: TGTGCCAGCAGCTCCCGGGATCCGGTCGCCGAGACCCAGTACTTC. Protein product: CASSSRDPVAETQYF.

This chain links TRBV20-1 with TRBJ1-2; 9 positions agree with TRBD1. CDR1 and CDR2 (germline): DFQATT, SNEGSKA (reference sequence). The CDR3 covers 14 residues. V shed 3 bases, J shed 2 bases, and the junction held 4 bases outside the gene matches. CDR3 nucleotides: TGCAGTGCTAGTCCGACAGGGGGAAACTATGGCTACACCTTC. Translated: CSASPTGGNYGYTF.

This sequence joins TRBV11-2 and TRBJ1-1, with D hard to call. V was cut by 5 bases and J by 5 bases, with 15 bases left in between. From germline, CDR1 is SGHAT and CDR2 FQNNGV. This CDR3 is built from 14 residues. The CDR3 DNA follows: TGTGCCAGCAGCCAGCAGGTTGAAGTTACTGAAGCTTTCTTT. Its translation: CASSQQVEVTEAFF.

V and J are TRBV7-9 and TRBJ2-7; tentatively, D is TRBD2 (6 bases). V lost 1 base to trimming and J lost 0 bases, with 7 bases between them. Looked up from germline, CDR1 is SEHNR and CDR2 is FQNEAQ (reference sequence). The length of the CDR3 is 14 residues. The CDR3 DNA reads TGTGCCAGCAGCTTAGTGACTAGCTCCTACGAGCAGTACTTC. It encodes CASSLVTSSYEQYF.

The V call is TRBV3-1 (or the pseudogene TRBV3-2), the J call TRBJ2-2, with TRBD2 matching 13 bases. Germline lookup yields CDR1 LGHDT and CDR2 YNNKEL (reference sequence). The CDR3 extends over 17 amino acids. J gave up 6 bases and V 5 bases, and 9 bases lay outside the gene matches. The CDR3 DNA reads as TGTGCCAGCAGCTCCCTTGGACTAGCGGGAGAGGCCGGGGAGCTGTTTTTT. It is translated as CASSSLGLAGEAGELFF.